The 25 T cell receptor beta chains below all came from one sample that was sequenced in a study of T cells in Graves' hyperthyroidism and ophthalmopathy. Authors of the study amplified TCR beta CDR3 regions from RNA transcripts. HTBI primers were employed in a first-round RT-PCR of the TCR CDR3. TCRdb processed the multiplex PCR reads anew with MiXCR; each CDR3 protein has one entry. The sample shows a few hundred thousand distinct CDR3 sequences, 11% to 15% of them seen only once. What was sequenced was blood. The receptor source for this set is a woman in her twenties or thirties with Graves' hyperthyroidism that later progressed to Graves' ophthalmopathy.

This clonotype has a count of ten or more. The chain has TRBV5-1 and TRBJ1-2, with D unresolved. Germline V gives CDR1 SGHRS, CDR2 YFSETQ. The CDR3 has 13 residues. The germline V and J ends were trimmed by 4 bases and 8 bases, with 15 bases remaining between them. CDR3 residues: CASSKDVVSGYTF. CDR3 sequence (DNA): TGCGCCAGCAGCAAGGACGTGGTGAGCGGCTACACCTTC.

V and J are TRBV12-3 or TRBV12-4 and TRBJ1-1; D gene ambiguous. Trimming left V 5 bases short and J 11 bases short, with 18 bases between. The CDR3 runs to 13 residues. The CDR3 region is CASSKTPRLEAFF. CDR3 sequence (DNA): TGTGCCAGCAGTAAGACCCCGCGACTCGAGGCTTTCTTT.

The chain recombines TRBV7-3 with TRBJ2-7, with TRBD2 matching over 10 bases. V was pared by 4 bases and J by 4 bases, with 4 bases of the junction left unmatched. Looked up from germline, CDR1 is SGHTA and CDR2 is FQGTGA. This CDR3 spans 14 amino acids. DNA of the CDR3: TGTGCCAGCAGCTCGGGGACTAGCGATTACGAGCAGTACTTC. Residues: CASSSGTSDYEQYF. Full variable domain (rest looked up from reference TRBV7-3 and TRBJ2-7): GAGVSQTPSNKVTEKGKYVELRCDPISGHTALYWYRQSLGQGPEFLIYFQGTGAADDSGLPNDRFFAVRPEGSVSTLKIQRTERGDSAVYLCASSSGTSDYEQYFGPGTRLTVT.

V and J are TRBV19 and TRBJ2-7, with 10 bases that match TRBD1. The CDR3 sequence is 15 residues long. CDR1 is LNHDA, CDR2 SQIVND, per germline (reference sequence). The V gene end was trimmed by 6 bases and the J gene end by 5 bases; junction bases not matched to a gene: 10. CDR3 in DNA: TGTGCCAGTAGATTTCTGGGACAGGGGATCAACGAGCAGTACTTC. Protein product: CASRFLGQGINEQYF.

There are many counts of this clonotype. V is TRBV30 and J is TRBJ2-4, with 7 bases identical to TRBD2. V lost 2 bases and J lost 4; bases outside the gene matches: 11. The CDR3 extends over 16 amino acids. Germline loops: CDR1 GTSNPN, CDR2 SVGIG (reference sequence). This chain's CDR3 is CAWSRDPGTTKNIQYF. CDR3 DNA sequence: TGTGCCTGGAGTCGAGACCCCGGGACTACGAAAAACATTCAGTACTTC.

This rearrangement joins TRBV9 to TRBJ2-6, with a tentative D call TRBD2 (5 bases). Trimming removed 0 bases at V and 0 bases at J, with 10 bases between. This CDR3 has 17 amino acids. Germline-derived CDR1 and CDR2 are SGDLS and YYNGEE. Here the CDR3 reads CASSVAGRSSGANVLTF. The CDR3 nucleotides are TGTGCCAGCAGCGTAGCTGGGAGAAGCTCTGGGGCCAACGTCCTGACTTTC.

The sample holds many counts of this clonotype. This chain joins TRBV20-1 and TRBJ1-2; 9 bases align to TRBD1. V shed 6 bases and J 8 bases; nucleotides not matched to a gene: 7. This CDR3 contains 12 residues. CDR1 DFQATT and CDR2 SNEGSKA come from the germline V gene (reference sequence). The CDR3: CSAPGQGYGYTF. The CDR3 DNA sequence: TGCAGTGCCCCGGGACAGGGTTACGGCTACACCTTC.

The table lists this clonotype with many counts. The genes are TRBV27 and TRBJ1-2; 8 nucleotides align to TRBD1. The germline V gene encodes CDR1 MNHEY and CDR2 SMNVEV (reference sequence). V lost 0 bases to trimming and J lost 5 bases; unmatched junction nucleotides: 2. The CDR3 covers 14 residues. In DNA, the CDR3 is TGTGCCAGCAGTTTATCCGGGACAGGTTATGGCTACACCTTC. This codes for CASSLSGTGYGYTF.

Many counts were recorded for this clonotype. V is TRBV2 and J is TRBJ1-6; unclear D gene. This CDR3 is built from 15 residues. The V gene's germline CDR1 is SNHLY and CDR2 FYNNEI. V shed 2 bases and J shed 4 bases, with 9 bases lying between them. The DNA for the CDR3 is TGTGCCAGCAGTGAAAGGGAGCAGTATAATTCACCCCTCCACTTT. It is translated as CASSEREQYNSPLHF.

V and J are TRBV4-2 and TRBJ1-5; D ambiguous. CDR3 length: 14 amino acids. Trimming stripped 3 bases from V and 5 bases from J, with 11 bases between. The germline gives CDR1 LGHNA, CDR2 YNFKEQ. CDR3 loop: CASSQVGRDQPQHF. As DNA, the CDR3 is TGTGCCAGCAGCCAGGTAGGGAGGGATCAGCCCCAGCATTTT.

The table lists this clonotype with a few counts. This chain links TRBV9 with TRBJ2-7; TRBD1 or TRBD2 may be the D gene (6 bases each). Trimming took 4 bases from V and 6 from J, leaving 23 bases between them. This CDR3 has 16 amino acids. Germline CDR1 and CDR2: SGDLS and YYNGEE. DNA of the CDR3: TGTGCCAGCAGCTTAGGGGGGTGGGCTTCTAATTCCGAGCAGTACTTC. Its protein is CASSLGGWASNSEQYF.

This clonotype occurred many times. The J gene is TRBJ1-2, the V gene TRBV6-1, with a tentative D call TRBD1 (6 bases). Between the trimmed V and J ends, which lost 2 bases and 8 bases, there was a span of 18 bases. The CDR3 has 15 residues. Germline V gene sequence: CDR1 MNHNS, CDR2 SASEGT. CDR3 DNA sequence: TGTGCCAGCAGTGAAACTGGACAGCCCAGGGGCGGCTACACCTTC. Its translation is CASSETGQPRGGYTF.

This chain uses TRBV6-2 or TRBV6-3 with TRBJ1-4; D not certain. V gave up 5 bases and J gave up 7 bases, with 17 bases separating them. Germline V gives CDR1 MNHEY, CDR2 SVGEGT. The CDR3 contains 15 residues. The CDR3 nucleotides are TGTGCCAGCAGTGCCGCCGTACCTTCGGCTGAAAAACTGTTTTTT. This translates into CASSAAVPSAEKLFF.

This clonotype turned up a few times. The chain links TRBV5-1 to TRBJ2-2; 10 bases line up with TRBD2. The CDR3 loop spans 16 amino acids. In germline, CDR1 is SGHRS, CDR2 YFSETQ. Losses at the gene ends were 6 bases for V and 6 bases for J; bases not matched to a gene: 11. The CDR3 DNA reads as TGCGCCAGCAATAACCTAGCGGGAGAAAGGGCCGGGGAGCTGTTTTTT. Protein: CASNNLAGERAGELFF.

There are a few counts of this clonotype. The gene calls are TRBV5-1 and TRBJ1-3; D remains ambiguous. This CDR3 is 15 amino acids long. Germline V gives CDR1 SGHRS, CDR2 YFSETQ. The V gene lost 4 bases and the J gene lost 0 bases, with 11 bases spanning the gap. CDR3 bases: TGCGCCAGCAGCCCGACATTCCTCTCTGGAAACACCATATATTTT. Protein sequence: CASSPTFLSGNTIYF. Looking up the rest from reference TRBV5-1 and TRBJ1-3 gives the full variable domain: KAGVTQTPRYLIKTRGQQVTLSCSPISGHRSVSWYQQTPGQGLQFLFEYFSETQRNKGNFPGRFSGRQFSNSRSEMNVSTLELGDSALYLCASSPTFLSGNTIYFGEGSWLTVV.

The chain has TRBV6-2 or TRBV6-3 and TRBJ1-4; D is uncertain. CDR3 length: 13 amino acids. Deletions cut 5 bases from V and 8 bases from J, with 12 bases between. Looked up from germline, CDR1 is MNHEY and CDR2 is SVGEGT. The CDR3 region is CASSAGLTEKLFF. The CDR3 nucleotides read TGTGCCAGCAGTGCGGGGTTAACCGAAAAACTGTTTTTT.

This chain connects TRBV27 to TRBJ2-7; D is uncertain. The CDR3 spans 11 residues. V was shortened by 6 bases and J by 5 bases, with 8 bases between the two germline ends. The V gene's germline CDR1 is MNHEY and CDR2 SMNVEV (reference sequence). The CDR3 loop reads CASRLSHEQYF. CDR3 bases: TGTGCCAGCAGACTATCTCACGAGCAGTACTTC.

This clonotype was seen repeatedly, ten times or more. V is TRBV29-1 and J is TRBJ2-5; 9 bases align to TRBD2. V was clipped by 4 bases and J by 3 bases; unmatched bases: 0. This CDR3 spans 12 amino acids. The V gene's germline CDR1 is SQVTM and CDR2 ANQGSEA. CDR3 nucleotides: TGCAGCGTTGTAGCGGGAGAAGAGACCCAGTACTTC. Translation: CSVVAGEETQYF.

This clonotype was recorded many times. The chain couples TRBV5-1 to TRBJ1-1, with D possibly being TRBD1 (5 bases). Germline loops: CDR1 SGHRS, CDR2 YFSETQ. The CDR3 is 14 residues long. V lost 0 bases and J lost 3, with 9 bases in between. CDR3 in amino acids: CASSLARQYTEAFF. The CDR3, as DNA: TGCGCCAGCAGCTTGGCGCGACAGTACACTGAAGCTTTCTTT.

Turning to this clonotype: Mismatch with germline at one junction end may stem from a read error. The rearrangement joins TRBV6-2 or TRBV6-3 to TRBJ2-5, with D perhaps TRBD2 (5 bases). The CDR3 is 11 residues long. Looked up from germline, CDR1 is MNHEY and CDR2 is SVGEGT. The CDR3 is CASSSGRAPNF. DNA of the CDR3: TGTGCCAGCAGTTCTGGGCGGGCCCCGAACTTC.

In its sample, this clonotype was seen many times. V and J are TRBV6-2 or TRBV6-3 and TRBJ2-1; tentatively, D is TRBD1 or TRBD2 (7 bases each). The germline V and J ends were trimmed by 6 bases and 5 bases, with 14 bases remaining between them. The CDR3 sequence is 14 residues long. The germline gives CDR1 MNHEY, CDR2 SVGEGT. CDR3 sequence: CASRGGTAHNEQFF. CDR3 in DNA: TGTGCCAGCAGGGGGGGGACAGCCCACAATGAGCAGTTCTTC.

This clonotype showed up many times. The CDR3 protein is CASSSMGGSNQPQHF. The DNA for the CDR3 is TGTGCCAGCAGTTCGATGGGCGGTAGCAATCAGCCCCAGCATTTT. The chain couples TRBV12-3 or TRBV12-4 to TRBJ1-5; the D is unclear. The CDR3 spans 15 residues. V shed 4 bases and J shed 0 bases, with 10 bases lying between them.

This clonotype was recorded many times. The chain uses TRBV27 and TRBJ1-1; weak D call: TRBD1 (5 bases). CDR1 is MNHEY, CDR2 SMNVEV, per germline (reference sequence). The V end was cut by 6 bases, the J end by 7 bases, with 12 bases between. This CDR3 spans 12 amino acids. The CDR3 DNA reads as TGTGCCAGCAGATCAGGGTACGGTGAAGCTTTCTTT. It encodes CASRSGYGEAFF.

The chain joins TRBV5-8 to TRBJ1-6, with 7 bases aligning to TRBD1. Trimming removed 2 bases from V and 7 bases from J; junction bases left unmatched: 6. The CDR3 spans 15 residues. Germline V CDR1 and CDR2: SGHTS, YDEGEE. In nucleotides, the CDR3 is TGTGCCAGCAGCTTTCCGGGACAGAGGAATTCACCCCTCCACTTT. It translates to CASSFPGQRNSPLHF.

This clonotype was picked up many times. This chain connects TRBV6-1 to TRBJ2-3, with D possibly being TRBD2 (6 bases). This CDR3 has 14 residues. Looked up from germline, CDR1 is MNHNS and CDR2 is SASEGT. V was cut by 5 bases and J by 1 base, with 10 bases left in between. In DNA form, the CDR3 reads TGTGCCAGCAGTTACGCTAGCGGCACAGATACGCAGTATTTT. Protein: CASSYASGTDTQYF.